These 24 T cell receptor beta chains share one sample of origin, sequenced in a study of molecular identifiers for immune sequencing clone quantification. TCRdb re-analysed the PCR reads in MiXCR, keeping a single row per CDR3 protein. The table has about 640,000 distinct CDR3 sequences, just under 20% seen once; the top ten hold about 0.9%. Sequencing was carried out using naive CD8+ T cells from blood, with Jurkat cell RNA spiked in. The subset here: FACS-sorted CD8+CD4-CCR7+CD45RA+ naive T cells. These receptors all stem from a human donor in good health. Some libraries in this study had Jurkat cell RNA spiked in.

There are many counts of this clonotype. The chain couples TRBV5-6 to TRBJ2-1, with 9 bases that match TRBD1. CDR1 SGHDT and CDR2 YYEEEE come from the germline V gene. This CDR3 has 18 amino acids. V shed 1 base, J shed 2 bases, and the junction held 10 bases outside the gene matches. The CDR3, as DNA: TGTGCCAGCAGCTTGAGGGACAGGGAAGGGGGTCCCTACAATGAGCAGTTCTTC. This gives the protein CASSLRDREGGPYNEQFF.

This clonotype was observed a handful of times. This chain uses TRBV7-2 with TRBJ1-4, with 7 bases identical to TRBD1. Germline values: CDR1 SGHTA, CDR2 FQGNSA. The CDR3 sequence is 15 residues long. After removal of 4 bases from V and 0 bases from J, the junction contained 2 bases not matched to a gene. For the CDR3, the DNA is TGTGCCAGCAGCTGGGACAGAACAACTAATGAAAAACTGTTTTTT. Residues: CASSWDRTTNEKLFF.

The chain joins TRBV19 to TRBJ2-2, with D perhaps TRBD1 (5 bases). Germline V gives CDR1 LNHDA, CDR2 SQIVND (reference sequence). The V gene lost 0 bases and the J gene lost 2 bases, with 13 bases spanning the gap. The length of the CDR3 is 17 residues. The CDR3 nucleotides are TGTGCCAGTAGTATAGATAGTACAGGACGTAACACCGGGGAGCTGTTTTTT. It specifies CASSIDSTGRNTGELFF.

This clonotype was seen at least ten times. The CDR3 nucleotides are TGTGCCAGCAGACACAGACAGGGGCTCGAGACCCAGTACTTC. This translates into CASRHRQGLETQYF. The rearrangement uses TRBV6-2 or TRBV6-3 and TRBJ2-5; 8 bases line up with TRBD1. CDR3 length: 14 amino acids. V was clipped by 6 bases and J by 5 bases; unmatched bases: 8. Germline CDR1 MNHEY, CDR2 SVGEGT.

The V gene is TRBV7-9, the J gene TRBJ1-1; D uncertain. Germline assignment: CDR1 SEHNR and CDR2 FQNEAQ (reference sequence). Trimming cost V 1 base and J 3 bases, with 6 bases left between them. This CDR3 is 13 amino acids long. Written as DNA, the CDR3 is TGTGCCAGCAGCTTAGGCATGTACACTGAAGCTTTCTTT. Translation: CASSLGMYTEAFF.

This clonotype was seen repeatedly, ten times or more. The CDR3, as DNA: TGTGCCAGCAGTTACAGGAGTCGCACTGAAGCTTTCTTT. This sequence encodes CASSYRSRTEAFF. The chain employs TRBV6-5 and TRBJ1-1, with D hard to call. The ends were cut back, 2 bases at V and 4 bases at J, with 8 bases in the middle. CDR1 is MNHEY and CDR2 is SVGAGI in the germline V gene. The CDR3 extends over 13 amino acids.

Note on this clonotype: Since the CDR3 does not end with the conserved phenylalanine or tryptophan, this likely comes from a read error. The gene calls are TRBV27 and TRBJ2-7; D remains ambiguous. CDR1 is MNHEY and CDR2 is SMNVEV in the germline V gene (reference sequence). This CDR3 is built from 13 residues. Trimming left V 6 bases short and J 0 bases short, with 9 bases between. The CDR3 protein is CASSQIRSYEQYL. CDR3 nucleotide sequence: TGTGCCAGCAGCCAGATTCGCTCCTACGAGCAGTACCTC.

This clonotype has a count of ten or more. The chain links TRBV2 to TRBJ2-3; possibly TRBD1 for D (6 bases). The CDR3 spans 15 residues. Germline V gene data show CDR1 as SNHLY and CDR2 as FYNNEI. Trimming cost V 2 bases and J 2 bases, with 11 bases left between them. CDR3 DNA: TGTGCCAGCAGTGAAAGGACAGCGATCACAGATACGCAGTATTTT. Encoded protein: CASSERTAITDTQYF.

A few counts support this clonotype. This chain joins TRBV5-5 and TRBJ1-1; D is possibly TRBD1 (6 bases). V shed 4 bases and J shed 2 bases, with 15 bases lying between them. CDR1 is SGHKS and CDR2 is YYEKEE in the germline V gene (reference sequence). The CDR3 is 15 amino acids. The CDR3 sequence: CASSADRWINTEAFF. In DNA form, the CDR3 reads TGTGCCAGCAGCGCCGACAGGTGGATTAACACTGAAGCTTTCTTT.

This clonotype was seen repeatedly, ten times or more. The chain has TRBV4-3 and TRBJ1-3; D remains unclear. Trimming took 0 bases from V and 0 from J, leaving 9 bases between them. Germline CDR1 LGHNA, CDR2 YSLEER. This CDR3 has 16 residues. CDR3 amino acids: CASSQDGSSSGNTIYF. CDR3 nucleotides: TGCGCCAGCAGCCAAGATGGAAGCAGCTCTGGAAACACCATATATTTT.

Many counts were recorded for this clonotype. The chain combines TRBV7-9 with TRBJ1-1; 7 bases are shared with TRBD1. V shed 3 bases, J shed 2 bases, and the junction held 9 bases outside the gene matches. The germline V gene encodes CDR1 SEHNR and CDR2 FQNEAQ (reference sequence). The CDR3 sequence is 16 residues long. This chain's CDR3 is CASSFIPGQINTEAFF. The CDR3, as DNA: TGTGCCAGCAGCTTCATACCGGGACAGATAAACACTGAAGCTTTCTTT.

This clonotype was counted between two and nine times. The CDR3 is CASSRAGVSYEQYF. The CDR3 nucleotides are TGTGCCAGCAGCCGAGCGGGCGTCTCCTACGAGCAGTACTTC. The chain employs TRBV7-6 and TRBJ2-7, with D possibly matching TRBD2 (6 bases). Germline CDR1 SGHVS, CDR2 FNYEAQ. The CDR3 length is 14 residues. V was pared by 5 bases and J by 0 bases, with 11 bases between.

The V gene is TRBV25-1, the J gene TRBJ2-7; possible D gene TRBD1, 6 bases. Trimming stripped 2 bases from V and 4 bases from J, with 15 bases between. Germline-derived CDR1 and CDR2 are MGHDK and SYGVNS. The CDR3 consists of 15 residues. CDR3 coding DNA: TGTGCCAGCAGTGAAGGGGGCCCACTTATTTACGAGCAGTACTTC. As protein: CASSEGGPLIYEQYF.

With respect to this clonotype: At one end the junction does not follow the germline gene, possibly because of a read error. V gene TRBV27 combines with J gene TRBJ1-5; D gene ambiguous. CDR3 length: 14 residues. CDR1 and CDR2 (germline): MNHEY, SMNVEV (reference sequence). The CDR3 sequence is CAGSPGVVGQPQHF. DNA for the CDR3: TGTGCCGGCAGCCCGGGAGTGGTGGGTCAGCCCCAGCATTTT.

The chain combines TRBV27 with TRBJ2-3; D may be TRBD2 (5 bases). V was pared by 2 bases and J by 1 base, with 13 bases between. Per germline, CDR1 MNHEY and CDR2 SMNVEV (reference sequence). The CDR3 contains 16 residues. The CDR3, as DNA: TGTGCCAGCAGTTTAATCGGGGTGGGTGGCACAGATACGCAGTATTTT. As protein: CASSLIGVGGTDTQYF.

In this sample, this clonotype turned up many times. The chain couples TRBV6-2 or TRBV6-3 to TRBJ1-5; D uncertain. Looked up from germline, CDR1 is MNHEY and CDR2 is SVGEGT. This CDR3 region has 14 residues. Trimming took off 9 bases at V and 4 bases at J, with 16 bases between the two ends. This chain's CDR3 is CASSIVPGNQPQHF. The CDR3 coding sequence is TGTGCCAGTAGTATAGTGCCGGGGAATCAGCCCCAGCATTTT.

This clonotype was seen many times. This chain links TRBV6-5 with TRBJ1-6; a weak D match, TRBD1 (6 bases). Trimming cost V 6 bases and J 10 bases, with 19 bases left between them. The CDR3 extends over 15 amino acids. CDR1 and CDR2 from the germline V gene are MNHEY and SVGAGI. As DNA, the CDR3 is TGTGCCAGCAGCAACTTGGGGGGGGCGAAGTCACCCCTCCACTTT. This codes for CASSNLGGAKSPLHF.

CDR3 residues: CASSRTPGTDSNQPQHF. CDR3 nucleotides: TGTGCCAGCAGCCGTACCCCCGGGACGGATAGCAATCAGCCCCAGCATTTT. The rearrangement links TRBV6-2 or TRBV6-3 to TRBJ1-5, with a possible D match to TRBD1 (5 bases). With 6 bases removed from V and 0 bases from J, the gap between germline ends came to 18 bases. CDR1 is MNHEY and CDR2 is SVGEGT in the germline V gene. The CDR3 runs to 17 residues.

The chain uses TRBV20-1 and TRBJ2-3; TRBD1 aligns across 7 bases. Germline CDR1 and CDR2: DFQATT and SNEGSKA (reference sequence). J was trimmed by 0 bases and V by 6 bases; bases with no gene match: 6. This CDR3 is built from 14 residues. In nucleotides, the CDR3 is TGCAGTGCCGTTGACAGGGAGAGCACAGATACGCAGTATTTT. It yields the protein CSAVDRESTDTQYF.

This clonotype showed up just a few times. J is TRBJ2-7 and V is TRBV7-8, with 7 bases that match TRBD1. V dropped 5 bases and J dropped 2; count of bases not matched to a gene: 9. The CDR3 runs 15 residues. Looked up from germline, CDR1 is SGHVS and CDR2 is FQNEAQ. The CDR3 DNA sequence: TGTGCCAGCAGCACACCGACTGGACAGGCCTACGAGCAGTACTTC. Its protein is CASSTPTGQAYEQYF.

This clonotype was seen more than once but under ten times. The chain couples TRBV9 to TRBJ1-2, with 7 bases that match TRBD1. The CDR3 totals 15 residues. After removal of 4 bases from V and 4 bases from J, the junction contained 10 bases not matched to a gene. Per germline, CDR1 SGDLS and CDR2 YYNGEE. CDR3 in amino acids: CASSPGQASTYGYTF. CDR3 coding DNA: TGTGCCAGCAGCCCCGGACAGGCTTCCACCTATGGCTACACCTTC.

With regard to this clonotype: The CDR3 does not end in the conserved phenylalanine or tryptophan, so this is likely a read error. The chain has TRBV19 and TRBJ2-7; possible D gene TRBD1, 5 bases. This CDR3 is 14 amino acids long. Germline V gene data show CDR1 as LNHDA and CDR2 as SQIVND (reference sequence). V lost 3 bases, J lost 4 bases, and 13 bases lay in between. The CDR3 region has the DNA TGTGCCAGTAGTATTGGGCAGGGTGGGTACGAGCAGTACTCC. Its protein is CASSIGQGGYEQYS.

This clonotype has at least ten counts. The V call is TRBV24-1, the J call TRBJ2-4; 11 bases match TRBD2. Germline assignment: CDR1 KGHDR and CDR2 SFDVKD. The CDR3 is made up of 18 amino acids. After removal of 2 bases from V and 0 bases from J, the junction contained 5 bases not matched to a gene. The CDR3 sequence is CATSDCLTSGEAKNIQYF. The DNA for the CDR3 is TGTGCCACCAGTGATTGCTTGACTAGCGGGGAAGCCAAAAACATTCAGTACTTC.

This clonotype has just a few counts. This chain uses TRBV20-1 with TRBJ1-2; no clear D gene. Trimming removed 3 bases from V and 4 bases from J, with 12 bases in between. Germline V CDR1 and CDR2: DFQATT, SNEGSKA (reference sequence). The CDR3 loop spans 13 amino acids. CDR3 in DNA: TGCAGTGCTAGGGACGTTCCGGCCTATGGCTACACCTTC. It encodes CSARDVPAYGYTF.